This T cell receptor beta chain was obtained from a study of T cell responses to AZD1222 COVID-19 vaccine. Regarding this clone: Its target is unknown.

Notes on the study in general: Within unmutated variant regions lay the reported targets of nearly half of spike-specific TCRs.

The length of the CDR3 is 14 residues. Germline loops: CDR1 MNHNY, CDR2 SVGAGI (reference sequence). V shed 2 bases and J shed 5 bases, with 7 bases lying between them. Assay used: immunoSEQ multiplex PCR; TCRdb lists only in-frame clones, some missing. The top ten clones hold approximately 5% of a sample with over 100,000 clones, around 83% of them seen once. V is TRBV6-6 and J is TRBJ1-6, with D unresolved. Sequencing used peripheral blood, obtained on day 0 of AZD1222 vaccination. The TCR originated in an adult in good health. The CDR3 bases are TGTGCCAGCAGTTACAAGGGAGATAATTCACCCCTCCACTTT. Translated: CASSYKGDNSPLHF.